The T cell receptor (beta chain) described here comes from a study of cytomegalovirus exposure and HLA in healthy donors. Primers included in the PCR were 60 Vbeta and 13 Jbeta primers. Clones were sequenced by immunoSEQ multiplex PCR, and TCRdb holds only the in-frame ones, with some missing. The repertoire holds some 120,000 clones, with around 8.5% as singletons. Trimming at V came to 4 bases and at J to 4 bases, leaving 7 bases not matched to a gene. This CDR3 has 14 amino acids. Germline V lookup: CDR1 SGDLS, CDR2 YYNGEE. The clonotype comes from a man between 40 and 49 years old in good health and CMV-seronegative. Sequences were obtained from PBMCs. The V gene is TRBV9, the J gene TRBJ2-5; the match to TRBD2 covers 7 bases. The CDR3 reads CASSSRLAGETQYF. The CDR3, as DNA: TGTGCCAGCAGCTCCCGACTAGCAGGAGAGACCCAGTACTTC.